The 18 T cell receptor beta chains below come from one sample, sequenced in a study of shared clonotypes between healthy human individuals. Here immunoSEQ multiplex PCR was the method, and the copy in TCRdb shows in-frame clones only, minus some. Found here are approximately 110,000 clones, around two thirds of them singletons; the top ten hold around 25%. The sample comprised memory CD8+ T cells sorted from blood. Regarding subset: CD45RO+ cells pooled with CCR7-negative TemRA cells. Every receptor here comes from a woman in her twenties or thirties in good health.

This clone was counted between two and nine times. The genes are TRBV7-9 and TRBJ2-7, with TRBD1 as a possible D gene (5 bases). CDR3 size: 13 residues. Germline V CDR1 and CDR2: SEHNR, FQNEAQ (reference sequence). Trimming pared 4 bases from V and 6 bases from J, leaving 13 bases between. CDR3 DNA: TGTGCCAGCAGCTCCCCAGGGTCGCGCGAGCAGTACTTC. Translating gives CASSSPGSREQYF.

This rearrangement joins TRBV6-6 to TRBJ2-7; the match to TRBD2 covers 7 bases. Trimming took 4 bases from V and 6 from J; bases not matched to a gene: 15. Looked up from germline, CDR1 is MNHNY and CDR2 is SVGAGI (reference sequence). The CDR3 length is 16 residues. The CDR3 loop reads CASSSHPTREIGEQYF. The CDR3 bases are TGTGCCAGCAGTTCCCATCCCACGCGGGAGATAGGCGAGCAGTACTTC.

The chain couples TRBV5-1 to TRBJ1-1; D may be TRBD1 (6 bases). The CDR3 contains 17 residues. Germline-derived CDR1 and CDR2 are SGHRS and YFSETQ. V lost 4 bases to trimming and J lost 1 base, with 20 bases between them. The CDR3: CASSAGTLGRGNTEAFF. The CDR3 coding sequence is TGCGCCAGCAGCGCCGGGACACTCGGGAGGGGGAACACTGAAGCTTTCTTT.

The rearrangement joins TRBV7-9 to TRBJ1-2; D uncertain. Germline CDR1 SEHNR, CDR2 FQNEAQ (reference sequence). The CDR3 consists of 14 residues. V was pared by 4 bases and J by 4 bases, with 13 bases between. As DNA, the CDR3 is TGTGCCAGCAGCTGGCATGGAAAGACCTATGGCTACACCTTC. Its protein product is CASSWHGKTYGYTF.

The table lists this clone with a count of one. CDR3 loop: CAAQGLADQPNTGELFF. The CDR3 nucleotides are TGTGCAGCACAAGGACTAGCGGACCAACCGAACACCGGGGAGCTGTTTTTT. The V and J genes are TRBV2 and TRBJ2-2; 10 nucleotides align to TRBD2. The CDR3 consists of 17 residues. The germline gives CDR1 SNHLY, CDR2 FYNNEI.

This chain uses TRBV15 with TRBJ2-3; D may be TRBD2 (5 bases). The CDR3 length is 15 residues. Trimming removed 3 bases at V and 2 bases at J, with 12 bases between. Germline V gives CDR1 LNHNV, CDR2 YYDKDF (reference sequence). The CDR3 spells CATSSYSVPTDTQYF. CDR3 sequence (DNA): TGTGCCACCAGCAGCTATAGCGTTCCCACAGATACGCAGTATTTT.

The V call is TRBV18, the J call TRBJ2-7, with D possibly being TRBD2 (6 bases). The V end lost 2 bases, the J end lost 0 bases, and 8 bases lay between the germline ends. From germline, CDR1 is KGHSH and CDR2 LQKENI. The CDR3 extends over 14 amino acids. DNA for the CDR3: TGTGCCAGCTCACCAGGGGGGAGCTCCTACGAGCAGTACTTC. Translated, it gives CASSPGGSSYEQYF.

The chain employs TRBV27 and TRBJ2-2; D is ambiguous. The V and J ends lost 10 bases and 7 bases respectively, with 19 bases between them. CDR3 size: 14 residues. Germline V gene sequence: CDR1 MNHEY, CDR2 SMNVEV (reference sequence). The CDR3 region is CATSLRGWGGELFF. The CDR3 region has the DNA TGTGCCACCTCCTTGAGAGGATGGGGCGGGGAGCTGTTTTTT.

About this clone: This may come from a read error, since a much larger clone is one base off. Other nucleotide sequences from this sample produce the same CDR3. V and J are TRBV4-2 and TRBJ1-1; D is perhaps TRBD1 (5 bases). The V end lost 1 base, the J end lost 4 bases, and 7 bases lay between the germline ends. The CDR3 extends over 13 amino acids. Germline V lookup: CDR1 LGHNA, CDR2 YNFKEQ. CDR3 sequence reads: CASSQGDGTEAFF. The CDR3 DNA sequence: TGTGCCAGCAGCCAAGGGGACGGCACTGAAGCTTTCTTT.

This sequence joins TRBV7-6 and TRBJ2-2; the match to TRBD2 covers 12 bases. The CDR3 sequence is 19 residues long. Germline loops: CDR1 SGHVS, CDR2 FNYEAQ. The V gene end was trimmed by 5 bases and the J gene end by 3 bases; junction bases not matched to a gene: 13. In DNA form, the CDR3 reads TGTGCCAGCAGCACTACTAAGACTAGCGGGAGTTTGGACACCGGGGAGCTGTTTTTT. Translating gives CASSTTKTSGSLDTGELFF.

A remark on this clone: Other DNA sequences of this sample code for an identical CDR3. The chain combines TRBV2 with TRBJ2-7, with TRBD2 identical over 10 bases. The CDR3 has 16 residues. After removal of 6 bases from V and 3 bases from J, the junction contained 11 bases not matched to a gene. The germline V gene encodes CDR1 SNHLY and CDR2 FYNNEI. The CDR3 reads CASSFSTGTSDYEQYF. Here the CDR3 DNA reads TGTGCCAGCAGCTTTTCTACCGGGACTAGCGACTACGAGCAGTACTTC.

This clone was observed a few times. DNA of the CDR3: TGCGCCAGCAGCCAAGATCGATATAGCGGGAGCCACAATGAGCAGTTCTTC. Translated, it gives CASSQDRYSGSHNEQFF. The gene calls are TRBV4-1 and TRBJ2-1; 9 bases fit TRBD2. CDR3 size: 17 residues. Germline assignment: CDR1 MGHRA and CDR2 YSYEKL. The V and J ends lost 0 bases and 5 bases, in that order; junction bases with no gene match: 8.

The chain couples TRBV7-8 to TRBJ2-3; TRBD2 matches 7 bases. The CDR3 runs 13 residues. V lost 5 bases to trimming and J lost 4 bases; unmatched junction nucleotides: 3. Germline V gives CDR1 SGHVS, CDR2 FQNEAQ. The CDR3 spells CASSPGLPDTQYF. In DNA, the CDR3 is TGTGCCAGCAGCCCGGGACTACCAGATACGCAGTATTTT.

The CDR3 reads CANEDSYNEQFF. CDR3 DNA: TGTGCCAACGAGGACTCCTACAATGAGCAGTTCTTC. This chain connects TRBV2 to TRBJ2-1; D unresolved. CDR3 size: 12 residues. The V and J ends lost 10 bases and 0 bases respectively, with 7 bases between them. CDR1 and CDR2 (germline): SNHLY, FYNNEI.

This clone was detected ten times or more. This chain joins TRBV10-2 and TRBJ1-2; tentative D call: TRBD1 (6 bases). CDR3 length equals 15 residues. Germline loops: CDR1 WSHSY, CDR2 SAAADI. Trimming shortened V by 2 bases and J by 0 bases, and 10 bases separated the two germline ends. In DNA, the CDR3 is TGCGCCAGCAGTGAGAGGACAGAAACTAACTATGGCTACACCTTC. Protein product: CASSERTETNYGYTF.

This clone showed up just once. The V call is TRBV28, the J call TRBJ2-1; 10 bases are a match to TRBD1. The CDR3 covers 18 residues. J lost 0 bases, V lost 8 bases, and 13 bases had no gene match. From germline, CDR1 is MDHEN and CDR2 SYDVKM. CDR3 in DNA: TGTGCCAGCTCAACTGGGACAGGGGTCCGGAGCTCCTACAATGAGCAGTTCTTC. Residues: CASSTGTGVRSSYNEQFF.

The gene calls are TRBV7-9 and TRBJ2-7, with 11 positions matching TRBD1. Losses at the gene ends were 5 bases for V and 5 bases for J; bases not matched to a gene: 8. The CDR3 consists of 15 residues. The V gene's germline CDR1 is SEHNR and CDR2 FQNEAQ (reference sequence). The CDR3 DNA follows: TGTGCCAGCAGCCGAGCCGGGACAGGGGGAAACGAGCAGTACTTC. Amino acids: CASSRAGTGGNEQYF.

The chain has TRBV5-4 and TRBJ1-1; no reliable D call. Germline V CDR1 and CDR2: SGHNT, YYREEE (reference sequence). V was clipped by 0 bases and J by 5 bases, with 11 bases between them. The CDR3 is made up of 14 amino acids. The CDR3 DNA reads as TGTGCCAGCAGCTTGGGGCCGGGAGGAACTGAAGCTTTCTTT. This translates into CASSLGPGGTEAFF. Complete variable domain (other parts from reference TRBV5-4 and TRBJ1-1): ETGVTQSPTHLIKTRGQQVTLRCSSQSGHNTVSWYQQALGQGPQFIFQYYREEENGRGNFPPRFSGLQFPNYSSELNVNALELDDSALYLCASSLGPGGTEAFFGQGTRLTVV.